This T cell receptor beta chain appears in the sequencing data of a study of blood T cell repertoires in COVID-19. Study details: The United States, Italy and Spain were the sources of the acute and convalescent COVID-19 samples. The analysed material was cDNA or gDNA that came from T cells, B-cell-depleted T cells, or PBMCs.

Deletions cut 3 bases from V and 3 bases from J, with 14 bases between. Germline V gene sequence: CDR1 KGHDR, CDR2 SFDVKD. The CDR3 extends over 15 amino acids. Authors' data handling: Cell counts per sample came from amplifying reference gene primers. TCRdb keeps only in-frame clones here, not all; method: immunoSEQ multiplex PCR. Clone size and the V and J calls come from that table; the DNA yielded D and trimming. The sample yields approximately 210,000 clones, approximately 90% seen once. Sequencing input: peripheral blood. The V call is TRBV24-1, the J call TRBJ2-7; possible D gene TRBD1, 8 bases. The TCR was taken from a man between 70 and 80 years old with acute or convalescent COVID-19. The CDR3 DNA reads as TGTGCCACCAGTGATCCACAGGGGGGGAACTACGAGCAGTACTTC. Protein product: CATSDPQGGNYEQYF.